The clone carrying this T cell receptor beta chain was seen repeatedly, ten times or more. Its antigen is undetermined. The data were obtained in a study of T cell repertoires in cytomegalovirus infection. Broader study findings: HLA-C-restricted, CMV-specific TCR beta clonotypes were dominant ex vivo.

TCRdb recomputed calls from the reads with MiXCR, one row per CDR3 protein. The table includes a few hundred thousand distinct CDR3 sequences, around two fifths detected once. V lost 2 bases and J lost 3; bases outside the gene matches: 3. Germline V gene sequence: CDR1 SGHTA, CDR2 FQGNSA. The CDR3 sequence is 14 residues long. The chain couples TRBV7-2 to TRBJ2-7, with TRBD2 identical over 8 bases. This receptor was taken from a human donor in good health (CMV status not recorded). Some clones in this sample may be carry-over from other donors' samples. The sample in question was cultured PBMCs, obtained from culture after CMV antigen stimulation. The CDR3 nucleotides are TGTGCCAGCAGCTTATCAGCGGGAGTCTACGAGCAGTACTTC. Translation: CASSLSAGVYEQYF. The full variable domain, completed using reference TRBV7-2 and TRBJ2-7, is GAGVSQSPSNKVTEKGKDVELRCDPISGHTALYWYRQSLGQGLEFLIYFQGNSAPDKSGLPSDRFSAERTGGSVSTLTIQRTQQEDSAVYLCASSLSAGVYEQYFGPGTRLTVT.